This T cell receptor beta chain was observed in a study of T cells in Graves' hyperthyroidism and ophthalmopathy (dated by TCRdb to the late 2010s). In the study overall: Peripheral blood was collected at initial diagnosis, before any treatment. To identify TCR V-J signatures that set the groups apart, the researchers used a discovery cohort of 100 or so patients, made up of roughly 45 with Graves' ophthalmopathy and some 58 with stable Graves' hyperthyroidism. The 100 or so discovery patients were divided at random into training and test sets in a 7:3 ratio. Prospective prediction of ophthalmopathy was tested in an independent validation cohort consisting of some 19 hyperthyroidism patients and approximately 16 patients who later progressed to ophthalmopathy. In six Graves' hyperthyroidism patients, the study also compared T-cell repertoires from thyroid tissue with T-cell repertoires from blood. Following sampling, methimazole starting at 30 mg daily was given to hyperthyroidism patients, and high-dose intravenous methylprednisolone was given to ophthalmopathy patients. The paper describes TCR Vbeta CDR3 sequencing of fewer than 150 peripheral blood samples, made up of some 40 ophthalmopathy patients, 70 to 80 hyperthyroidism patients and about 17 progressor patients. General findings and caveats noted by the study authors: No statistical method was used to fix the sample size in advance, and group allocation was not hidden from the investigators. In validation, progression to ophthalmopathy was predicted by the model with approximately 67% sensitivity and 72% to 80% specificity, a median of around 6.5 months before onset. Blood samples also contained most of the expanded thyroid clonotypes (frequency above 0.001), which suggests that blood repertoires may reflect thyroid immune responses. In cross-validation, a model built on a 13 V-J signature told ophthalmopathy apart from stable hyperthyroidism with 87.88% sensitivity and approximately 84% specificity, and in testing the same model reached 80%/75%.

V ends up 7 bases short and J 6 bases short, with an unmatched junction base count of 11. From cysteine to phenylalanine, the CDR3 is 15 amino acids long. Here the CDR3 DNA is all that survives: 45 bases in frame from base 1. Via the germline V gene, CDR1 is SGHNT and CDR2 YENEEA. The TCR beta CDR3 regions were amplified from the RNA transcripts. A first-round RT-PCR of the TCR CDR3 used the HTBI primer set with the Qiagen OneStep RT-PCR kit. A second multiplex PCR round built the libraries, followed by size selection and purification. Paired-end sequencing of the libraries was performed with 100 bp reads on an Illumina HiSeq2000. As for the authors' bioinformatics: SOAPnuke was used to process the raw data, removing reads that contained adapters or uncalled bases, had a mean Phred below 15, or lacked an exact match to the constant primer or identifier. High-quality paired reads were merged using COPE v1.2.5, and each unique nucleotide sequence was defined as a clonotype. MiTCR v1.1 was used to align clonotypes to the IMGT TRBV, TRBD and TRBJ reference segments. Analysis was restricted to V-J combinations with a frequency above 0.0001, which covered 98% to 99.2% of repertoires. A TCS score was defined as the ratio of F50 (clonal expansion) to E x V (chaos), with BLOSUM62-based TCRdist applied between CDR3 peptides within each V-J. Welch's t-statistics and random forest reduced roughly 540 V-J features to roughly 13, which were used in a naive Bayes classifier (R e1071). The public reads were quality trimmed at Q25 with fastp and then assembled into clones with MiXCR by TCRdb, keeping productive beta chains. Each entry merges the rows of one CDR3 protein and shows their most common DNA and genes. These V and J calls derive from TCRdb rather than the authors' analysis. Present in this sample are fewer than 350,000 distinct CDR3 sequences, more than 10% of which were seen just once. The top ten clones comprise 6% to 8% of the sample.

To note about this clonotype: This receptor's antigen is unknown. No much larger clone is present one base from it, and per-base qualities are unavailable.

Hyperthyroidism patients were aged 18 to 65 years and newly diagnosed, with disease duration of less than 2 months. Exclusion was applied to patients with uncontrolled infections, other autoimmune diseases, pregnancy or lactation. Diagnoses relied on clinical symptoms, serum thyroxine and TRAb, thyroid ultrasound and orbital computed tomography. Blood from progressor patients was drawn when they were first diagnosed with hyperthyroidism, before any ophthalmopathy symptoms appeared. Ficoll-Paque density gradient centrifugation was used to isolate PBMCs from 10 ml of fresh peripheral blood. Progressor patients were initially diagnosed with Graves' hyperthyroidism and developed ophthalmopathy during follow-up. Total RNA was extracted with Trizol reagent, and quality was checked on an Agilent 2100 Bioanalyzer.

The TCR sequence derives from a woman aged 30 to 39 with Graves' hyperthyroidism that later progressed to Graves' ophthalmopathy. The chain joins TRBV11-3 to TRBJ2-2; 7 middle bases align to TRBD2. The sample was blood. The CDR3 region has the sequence CASTPGLEYAGELFF. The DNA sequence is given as TGTGCCAGCACCCCTGGACTAGAATATGCCGGGGAGCTGTTTTTT.